The source of this TCR beta chain is a study of cytomegalovirus exposure and HLA in healthy donors. On the study more broadly: Sequencing of approximately 190 million T cells in an earlier analysis found 95 million to 120 million unique TCR beta sequences. Approximately 81% of some 390 genotyped donors fell in the Caucasian-associated ancestry cluster. General study results and limits: With DRB1 most and HLA-C fewest, TCR association rates differed between HLA loci in a later analysis. Analyses of presence and absence presupposed an approximately uniform sequencing depth across donors.

With regard to this clone: Its antigen remains unknown.

CDR1 is MNHEY, CDR2 SVGAGI, per germline. This CDR3 comprises 13 residues. Trimming removed 6 bases at V and 3 bases at J, with 12 bases between. Use of 60 Vbeta and 13 Jbeta primers characterized the PCR. The data were produced by immunoSEQ multiplex PCR, yet TCRdb's version contains in-frame clones alone and is incomplete. The specimen's table records approximately 150,000 clones. V and J are TRBV6-5 and TRBJ2-7; no clear D. The sequenced sample consisted of PBMCs. The sequence was obtained from a male donor in good health and CMV-seronegative. The chain's CDR3 is CASSRPPVYEQYF. The CDR3, as DNA: TGTGCCAGCAGCCGTCCCCCGGTCTACGAGCAGTACTTC.